The following is a T cell receptor (beta chain) sequence with its context. Its matching antigen is unknown. The sample has other DNA sequences that encode this CDR3 too. The CDR3 is 12 residues long. V was trimmed by 6 bases and J by 4 bases, leaving 13 bases between them. CDR1 and CDR2 from the germline V gene are SQVTM and ANQGSEA. This sample is drawn from a study of shared clonotypes between healthy human individuals. General study points: Roughly 5% of naive CD4 clonotypes were common to several donors.

Clones were read by immunoSEQ multiplex PCR, and TCRdb kept only the in-frame ones, dropping some. The profile shows around 2.5 million clones, approximately 94% of them singletons. The sequencing sample was made of naive CD4+ T cells from PBMCs. Subset described: CD45RA+ positively selected. The J gene is TRBJ2-7, the V gene TRBV29-1, with D tentatively TRBD1 or TRBD2 (6 bases each). This receptor was obtained from a man aged 18 to 35 in good health. Some clones in this sample may be carry-over from other donors' samples. CDR3 protein: CSVDGGGYEQYF. CDR3 nucleotide sequence: TGCAGCGTCGACGGAGGGGGGTACGAGCAGTACTTC.